The sequence of this T cell receptor (beta chain) was determined in a study of shared clonotypes between healthy human individuals. In the study's own analysis: From ImmunoSEQ came sequences covering only the junction and carrying no quality scores, so filtering differed. This table comes from immunoSEQ multiplex PCR, and its TCRdb copy is limited to in-frame clones, with some not included. That table furnishes V, J and clone size, whereas the DNA furnished D and trimming. The table records approximately 2.1 million clones, over 85% of them present only once. V lost 3 bases and J lost 4, with 15 bases in between. The V gene's germline CDR1 is SQVTM and CDR2 ANQGSEA. The CDR3 is 14 amino acids. A word on this clone: Its antigen remains unknown.

Regarding the study as a whole: What naive subsets generally showed was a larger estimated richness than memory subsets showed.

Sample: naive CD4+ T cells from PBMCs. Regarding subset: CD45RA+ positively selected. V and J are TRBV29-1 and TRBJ1-2; D may be TRBD1 (6 bases). The sequence came from a man aged 18 to 29 in good health. Some clones in this sample may be carry-over from other donors' samples. The CDR3 spells CSVEKAGVGYGYTF. The CDR3 coding sequence is TGCAGCGTTGAGAAGGCAGGGGTGGGCTATGGCTACACCTTC.